These T cell receptor beta chains were read from a single sample in a study of blood T cell repertoires in COVID-19. The data were produced by immunoSEQ multiplex PCR, yet TCRdb's version contains in-frame clones alone and is incomplete. This table holds 390,000 or so clones, around 92% found once. Material for sequencing was peripheral blood. These receptors all stem from a young woman with COVID-19, enrolled during active disease. CDR3s include the opening cysteine and the closing phenylalanine or tryptophan. The order of the fields is V gene, CDR3 protein.

>TRBV2
CASREEMRTQYF
>TRBV19
CASSIRDSYGYTF
>TRBV27
CASSPPIRQETQYF
>TRBV3-1/TRBV3-2
CASSQDLVAGTYNEQFF
>TRBV11-2
CASRQGARGNTIYF
>TRBV6-5
CASSYVPSGSTDTQYF
>TRBV30
CAWSRRRTSTDTQYF
>TRBV4-3
CASSQDWTKGSDTQYF
>TRBV3-1/TRBV3-2
CASSQPTGPLYEQYF
>TRBV30
CACSESGVWTYGYTF
>TRBV19
CASRDNDYGYTF
>TRBV6-2/TRBV6-3
CASSDREEDTQYF
>TRBV7-9
CASSTRGQTFLTGELFF
>TRBV7-2
CASSVLNRLAGGSYNEQFF
>TRBV28
CASSYLAGGRDTQYF
>TRBV6-5
CASSYLAGATNEKLFF
>TRBV5-6
CASSLTSTYEQYF
>TRBV5-1
CASSFQYNEQFF
>TRBV11-3
CASSLDQGNTEAFF
>TRBV5-1
CASSYSGFGNTEAFF
>TRBV6-6
CASRRKTRDRGRNEQFF
>TRBV4-3
CASSQGFTSGAYNEQFF
>TRBV27
CASSFSLNQPQHF
>TRBV25-1
CASSQTGRGYTF
>TRBV7-2
CASSSTHSGGNTDTQYF
>TRBV19
CASLADNEQFF
>TRBV9
CASEVGGAVVGEQFF
>TRBV7-2
CASSGGGTVDGNTIYF
>TRBV6-1
CASSEEVLGAPPQHF
>TRBV11-3
CASSLQGLAGGSSYNEQFF
>TRBV4-3
CASSQAAVPLNEQFF
>TRBV5-1
CASSLVAGAFSYEQYF
>TRBV4-3
CASSLRPGWTEKLFF
>TRBV29-1
CSVEIQGTGEAFF
>TRBV12-3/TRBV12-4
CASSKTGTGELFF
>TRBV5-1
CATTPGNLSPGANVLTF
>TRBV6-5
CASSLAASYNEQFF
>TRBV19
CASKVDRVYNSPLHF
>TRBV7-2
CASSLAGGGTEAFF
>TRBV3-1/TRBV3-2
CASSRRGTDTQYF
>TRBV7-9
CASSSGQGAIDEQYF
>TRBV24-1
CATSDRTSGAYNEQFF
>TRBV13
CASSLRTSHTDTQYF
>TRBV9
CASSVAGGPSDEQFF
>TRBV19
CASLGGYNNEQFF
>TRBV9
CASSVNSYTGELFF
>TRBV5-6
CASSSYRGKSSGNTIYF
>TRBV19
CASSIIAGGPHEQFF
>TRBV9
CASSVDSENNEQFF
>TRBV13
CASSLEGVGANVLTF